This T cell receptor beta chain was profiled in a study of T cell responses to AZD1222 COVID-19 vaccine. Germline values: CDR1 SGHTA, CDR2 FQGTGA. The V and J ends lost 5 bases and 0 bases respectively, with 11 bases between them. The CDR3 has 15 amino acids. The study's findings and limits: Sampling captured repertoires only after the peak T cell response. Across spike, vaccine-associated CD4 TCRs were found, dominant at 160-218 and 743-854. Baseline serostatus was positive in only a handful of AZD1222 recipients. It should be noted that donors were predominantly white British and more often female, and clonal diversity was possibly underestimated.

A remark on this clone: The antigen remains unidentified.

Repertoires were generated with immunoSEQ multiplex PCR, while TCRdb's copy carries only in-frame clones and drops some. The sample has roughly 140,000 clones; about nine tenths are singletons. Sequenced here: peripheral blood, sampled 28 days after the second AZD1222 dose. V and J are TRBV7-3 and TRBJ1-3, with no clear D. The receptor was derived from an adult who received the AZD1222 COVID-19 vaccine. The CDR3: CASSPNGGSGNTIYF. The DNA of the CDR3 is TGTGCCAGCAGCCCAAACGGTGGCTCTGGAAACACCATATATTTT.